This TCR beta chain was obtained from a study of response to subunit inactivated influenza vaccine. TCRdb passed the RT-PCR reads through MiXCR, listing each CDR3 protein once. The repertoire has some 540,000 distinct CDR3 sequences, approximately 20% of them found once; the top ten carry 2.8%. J lost 3 bases, V lost 3 bases, and 6 bases had no gene match. Germline lookup yields CDR1 KGHSH and CDR2 LQKENI. This CDR3 spans 15 amino acids. This clonotype has at least ten counts. This sample was also put to use in a study of T cells expressing NK-cell markers. That investigation notes: It was by 5'RACE template switching with UMIs that TCR beta cDNA was made. The CD3+CD56-NKG2C+ fraction of several donors was also led by these clonotypes.

The specimen was CD4+ T cells sorted from PBMCs, collected about 11 days after vaccination. The V call is TRBV18, the J call TRBJ2-3, with TRBD2 matching 7 bases. This clonotype was sampled from a man aged 50-60 years who received an inactivated influenza vaccine. CDR3 sequence: CASSPGGLDTDTQYF. In DNA form, the CDR3 reads TGTGCCAGCTCACCGGGAGGGTTGGATACAGATACGCAGTATTTT. Variable domain in full (rest from reference TRBV18 and TRBJ2-3): NAGVMQNPRHLVRRRGQEARLRCSPMKGHSHVYWYRQLPEEGLKFMVYLQKENIIDESGMPKERFSAEFPKEGPSILRIQQVVRGDSAAYFCASSPGGLDTDTQYFGPGTRLTVL.